This TCR beta chain is drawn from a study of a mutant IDH1 vaccine in newly diagnosed glioma. Across the whole study: Averaging roughly 40 years of age, treated patients were about 62% male and about 38% female. Patients arrived already treated with radiotherapy, temozolomide, or both, most having had both.

Note on this clone: Its matching antigen is unknown.

Clones were read by immunoSEQ multiplex PCR, and TCRdb kept only the in-frame ones, dropping some. The table has over 40,000 clones, 80% to 85% seen once. Study outcomes and limitations: Changes in top peripheral clonotypes did not appear linked to pseudoprogression.

Time point indicated: week 35, safety follow-up. Every vaccine dose comprised 300 ug of mutant IDH1 20-mer peptide plus topical imiquimod. The CDR3 totals 17 residues. Trimming took off 1 base at V and 3 bases at J, with 16 bases between the two ends. Germline loops: CDR1 MGHRA, CDR2 YSYEKL. This receptor was taken from a woman between 40 and 55 years old with glioma. Some clones in this sample may be carry-over from other donors' samples. The sequencing used PBMCs, collected from a glioma patient whose treatment included an IDH1 peptide vaccine. The V call is TRBV4-1, the J call TRBJ2-1; possibly TRBD1 for D (5 bases). CDR3 loop: CASSQGTTSYLYNEQFF. The CDR3 nucleotides are TGCGCCAGCAGCCAAGGGACAACTTCCTACCTCTACAATGAGCAGTTCTTC.